A single sample gave rise to the 5 T cell receptor beta chains below, sequenced in a study of blood T cell repertoires in COVID-19. Here immunoSEQ multiplex PCR was the method, and the copy in TCRdb shows in-frame clones only, minus some. The data show tens of thousands of clones, 70% to 90% seen once. The source material was peripheral blood. All receptors derive from a man between 65 and 85 years old with active or convalescent COVID-19.

The rearrangement links TRBV10-2 to TRBJ1-4; 9 bases match TRBD1. J was trimmed by 8 bases and V by 7 bases; bases with no gene match: 8. Germline lookup yields CDR1 WSHSY and CDR2 SAAADI. The CDR3 totals 14 residues. The CDR3 spells CASTGGGTGEKLFF. CDR3 nucleotide sequence: TGCGCCAGCACCGGGGGAGGGACAGGGGAAAAACTGTTTTTT.

This chain connects TRBV7-2 to TRBJ2-3; 13 bases map to TRBD2. Unmatched junction bases numbered 13, after V lost 5 bases and J lost 11 bases. The germline CDR1 and CDR2 sequences are SGHTA and FQGNSA. The CDR3 contains 16 residues. In nucleotides, the CDR3 is TGTGCCAGCAGCCCTAGAGTGGGGACTAGCGGGGCAGAGCAGTATTTT. Translating it yields CASSPRVGTSGAEQYF. The full variable domain, in which reference TRBV7-2 and TRBJ2-3 provide the parts outside the CDR3, is GAGVSQSPSNKVTEKGKDVELRCDPISGHTALYWYRQSLGQGLEFLIYFQGNSAPDKSGLPSDRFSAERTGGSVSTLTIQRTQQEDSAVYLCASSPRVGTSGAEQYFGPGTRLTVL.

The chain carries TRBV28 and TRBJ2-7; D unclear. CDR1 and CDR2 (germline): MDHEN, SYDVKM. The ends were cut back, 6 bases at V and 2 bases at J, with 14 bases in the middle. This CDR3 has 14 residues. The CDR3 region is CASSSGRPTYEQYF. CDR3 nucleotide sequence: TGTGCCAGCAGCTCCGGCAGGCCGACCTACGAGCAGTACTTC. The entire variable domain, with the rest obtained from reference TRBV28 and TRBJ2-7, is as follows: DVKVTQSSRYLVKRTGEKVFLECVQDMDHENMFWYRQDPGLGLRLIYFSYDVKMKEKGDIPEGYSVSREKKERFSLILESASTNQTSMYLCASSSGRPTYEQYFGPGTRLTVT.

The genes are TRBV9 and TRBJ1-1; D is undetermined. This CDR3 spans 13 amino acids. V dropped 2 bases and J dropped 3 bases, with 8 bases sitting between them. Germline CDR1 is SGDLS and CDR2 is YYNGEE. The CDR3 here is CASSVGGYTEAFF. In DNA, the CDR3 is TGTGCCAGCAGCGTCGGTGGTTACACTGAAGCTTTCTTT.

The rearrangement links TRBV2 to TRBJ2-6; 7 bases line up with TRBD1. The CDR3 has 14 residues. Per the germline V gene, CDR1 is SNHLY and CDR2 is FYNNEI. V was clipped by 7 bases and J by 4 bases; unmatched bases: 4. CDR3 loop: CASKGAAGANVLTF. The CDR3 nucleotides are TGTGCCAGCAAGGGGGCTGCAGGGGCCAACGTCCTGACTTTC.